The 22 T cell receptor beta chains given below trace back to one sample, sequenced in a study of CD8 T cells in ankylosing spondylitis (dated by TCRdb to the late 2010s). No antigens are known for them. The library relied on 5' RACE. Reads for this sample came from an Illumina HiSeq 2500. TCRdb reprocessing: public reads trimmed at Q25 with fastp, clones called with MiXCR, in-frame beta chains kept. All rows with the same CDR3 protein become a single entry with the most common DNA and genes. The sample table records 700,000 to 1,000,000 distinct CDR3 sequences; over 9.5% of these occur just once. The top ten clones comprise under 0.6% of the sample. Paper-wide results and their limitations: A TCR beta motif made up of fewer than 10 highly homologous amino acid variants appeared to be characteristic of blood from ankylosing spondylitis patients.

Sequencing was performed on blood, either unsorted or a sorted T cell fraction (not recorded which). The receptors were gathered from a male donor with ankylosing spondylitis.

This clonotype turned up a few times. This chain joins TRBV20-1 and TRBJ2-7; no firm D call. The CDR3 covers 12 residues. Trimming stripped 4 bases from V and 5 bases from J, with 12 bases between. Looked up from germline, CDR1 is DFQATT and CDR2 is SNEGSKA (reference sequence). The CDR3 region is CSATRFTDEQYF. In DNA form, the CDR3 reads TGCAGTGCTACCCGCTTCACCGACGAGCAGTACTTC.

The chain carries TRBV7-9 and TRBJ1-2; D is ambiguous. The CDR3 contains 12 residues. V dropped 2 bases and J dropped 7 bases, with 8 bases sitting between them. Looked up from germline, CDR1 is SEHNR and CDR2 is FQNEAQ (reference sequence). The CDR3 DNA sequence: TGTGCCAGCAGCTTATCCCATGCTGGCTACACCTTC. This codes for CASSLSHAGYTF.

This clonotype was recorded a few times. The chain is built from TRBV20-1 and TRBJ1-5; TRBD1 aligns across 8 bases. Germline CDR1 reads DFQATT; CDR2 reads SNEGSKA (reference sequence). The CDR3 contains 12 residues. In nucleotides, the CDR3 is TGCAGCGGAGGACAGGGTTATCAGCCCCAGCATTTT. Its protein product is CSGGQGYQPQHF.

The rearrangement uses TRBV20-1 and TRBJ2-3; TRBD2 matches at 9 bases. V dropped 6 bases and J dropped 8; count of bases not matched to a gene: 15. This CDR3 contains 15 residues. Per germline, CDR1 DFQATT and CDR2 SNEGSKA (reference sequence). The CDR3 region is CSAPGSGGLQGTQYF. The CDR3 bases are TGCAGTGCCCCTGGCAGCGGGGGGCTTCAGGGTACGCAGTATTTT.

The chain links TRBV4-2 to TRBJ2-1, with 7 positions matching TRBD2. The CDR3 consists of 14 residues. V was clipped by 0 bases and J by 8 bases; unmatched bases: 4. The germline CDR1 and CDR2 sequences are LGHNA and YNFKEQ. The CDR3, as DNA: TGTGCCAGCAGCCAAGATATGGGAGGGGATGAGCAGTTCTTC. Amino acid sequence: CASSQDMGGDEQFF.

This clonotype was recorded a few times. The J gene is TRBJ1-2, the V gene TRBV20-1; D call uncertain. The CDR3 sequence is 17 residues long. Trimming took off 3 bases at V and 4 bases at J, with 24 bases between the two ends. The germline CDR1 and CDR2 sequences are DFQATT and SNEGSKA (reference sequence). The chain's CDR3 is CSARSLIQLPLGYGYTF. The CDR3 nucleotides read TGCAGTGCTAGGTCTTTAATACAGCTGCCCCTGGGCTATGGCTACACCTTC.

The chain joins TRBV10-3 to TRBJ1-5; D gene uncertain. Germline V gene lookup returns CDR1 ENHRY and CDR2 SYGVKD. The V gene lost 3 bases and the J gene lost 1 base, with 7 bases spanning the gap. The CDR3 sequence is 14 residues long. The DNA of the CDR3 is TGTGCCATCAGTGAATTGGGGAGCAATCAGCCCCAGCATTTT. Its translation: CAISELGSNQPQHF.

This clonotype turned up a few times. This sequence joins TRBV29-1 and TRBJ2-5; maybe TRBD1 (6 bases). V lost 8 bases and J 1 base, leaving 14 bases between the germline ends. Germline CDR1 and CDR2: SQVTM and ANQGSEA. The CDR3 length is 13 residues. This CDR3 reads CSYYRTAQETQYF. Here the CDR3 DNA reads TGCAGCTACTATCGGACAGCCCAAGAGACCCAGTACTTC.

This clonotype was detected a few times. This rearrangement joins TRBV7-6 to TRBJ2-2, with D tentatively TRBD1 or TRBD2 (7 bases each). V lost 4 bases to trimming and J lost 5 bases, with 14 bases between them. CDR3 length: 15 residues. Germline V gives CDR1 SGHVS, CDR2 FNYEAQ. The CDR3 sequence is CASSSSQGGTGELFF. CDR3 bases: TGTGCCAGCAGCTCCTCCCAGGGGGGGACCGGGGAGCTGTTTTTT.

This clonotype was counted only a few times. The V call is TRBV29-1, the J call TRBJ1-4; 11 bases are shared with TRBD1. CDR1 SQVTM and CDR2 ANQGSEA come from the germline V gene. This CDR3 contains 13 residues. J gave up 8 bases and V 5 bases, and 4 bases lay outside the gene matches. CDR3: CSVLGQGDEKLFF. CDR3 DNA sequence: TGCAGCGTTTTGGGACAGGGGGACGAAAAACTGTTTTTT.

This clonotype appeared a few times. CDR3 in amino acids: CASSSLRGGTSYEQYF. The DNA of the CDR3 is TGTGCCAGCAGCTCTCTGAGGGGGGGGACCTCCTACGAGCAGTACTTC. This rearrangement joins TRBV7-2 to TRBJ2-7; TRBD2 might be the D (7 bases). Trimming cost V 4 bases and J 0 bases, with 16 bases left between them. CDR3 length equals 16 residues. Germline CDR1 SGHTA, CDR2 FQGNSA.

The table lists this clonotype with a few counts. The V and J genes are TRBV7-9 and TRBJ1-1, with D uncertain. The CDR3 length is 13 residues. Between the trimmed V and J ends, which lost 5 bases and 8 bases, there was a span of 15 bases. Looked up from germline, CDR1 is SEHNR and CDR2 is FQNEAQ (reference sequence). CDR3 sequence (DNA): TGTGCCAGCAGCATAGACCCCCACGAGGAAGCTTTCTTT. It codes for CASSIDPHEEAFF.

The V and J genes are TRBV2 and TRBJ2-1; 7 bases are shared with TRBD2. The CDR3 is made up of 15 amino acids. V dropped 8 bases and J dropped 8; count of bases not matched to a gene: 15. CDR1 SNHLY and CDR2 FYNNEI come from the germline V gene. For the CDR3, the DNA is TGTGCCAGCCAGAGATTTGCTAGCGGCGGGGATGAGCAGTTCTTC. Amino acid sequence: CASQRFASGGDEQFF.

This clonotype occurred a few times. The chain carries TRBV6-1 and TRBJ2-3; tentatively, D is TRBD2 (7 bases). V lost 6 bases, J lost 1 base, and 14 bases lay in between. From germline, CDR1 is MNHNS and CDR2 SASEGT. The CDR3 extends over 15 amino acids. The CDR3 DNA is TGTGCCAGCAGCCAAGGGGGGGAGGGCACAGATACGCAGTATTTT. The encoded protein is CASSQGGEGTDTQYF.

V usage is TRBV6-4 and J usage is TRBJ2-1, with 11 bases matching TRBD2. Per germline, CDR1 MRHNA and CDR2 SNTAGT. Trimming at V came to 6 bases and at J to 7 bases, leaving 5 bases not matched to a gene. This CDR3 is 14 amino acids long. The CDR3: CASRDLAGGNEQFF. The CDR3 nucleotides read TGTGCCAGCAGGGATCTAGCGGGGGGAAATGAGCAGTTCTTC.

In its sample, this clonotype was seen a few times. V and J are TRBV11-2 and TRBJ2-4, with no clear D. Germline V lookup: CDR1 SGHAT, CDR2 FQNNGV. Trimming removed 3 bases at V and 7 bases at J, with 10 bases between. The CDR3 spans 13 residues. The CDR3 loop reads CASSFPGGNIQYF. CDR3 nucleotides: TGTGCCAGCAGCTTTCCGGGTGGGAACATTCAGTACTTC. Variable domain in full (rest from reference TRBV11-2 and TRBJ2-4): EAGVAQSPRYKIIEKRQSVAFWCNPISGHATLYWYQQILGQGPKLLIQFQNNGVVDDSQLPKDRFSAERLKGVDSTLKIQPAKLEDSAVYLCASSFPGGNIQYFGAGTRLSVL.

A few counts support this clonotype. The gene calls are TRBV6-2 or TRBV6-3 and TRBJ2-1; D might be TRBD1 (6 bases). CDR1 and CDR2 from the germline V gene are MNHEY and SVGEGT. The V and J ends lost 9 bases and 10 bases respectively, with 19 bases between them. This CDR3 has 13 amino acids. The CDR3 reads CASLWTQGYEQFF. The DNA of the CDR3 is TGTGCCAGTCTCTGGACGCAGGGGTACGAGCAGTTCTTC.

There are a few counts of this clonotype. V usage is TRBV12-3 or TRBV12-4 and J usage is TRBJ1-3, with D perhaps TRBD1 (5 bases). This CDR3 spans 14 amino acids. Between the trimmed V and J ends, which lost 5 bases and 3 bases, there was a span of 11 bases. CDR3 DNA sequence: TGTGCCAGCAGTACAACAAGGGGTGGAAACACCATATATTTT. Protein: CASSTTRGGNTIYF.

This clonotype was recorded a few times. CDR3 sequence: CASSTWGPIIGYTF. Written as DNA, the CDR3 is TGTGCCAGCAGCACTTGGGGACCGATTATAGGCTACACCTTC. The chain uses TRBV7-9 and TRBJ1-2, with TRBD1 as a possible D gene (5 bases). Between the trimmed V and J ends, which lost 5 bases and 8 bases, there was a span of 18 bases. CDR1 and CDR2 from the germline V gene are SEHNR and FQNEAQ (reference sequence). This CDR3 is 14 amino acids long.

This clonotype has ten or more counts. The chain is built from TRBV5-1 and TRBJ2-7; D not certain. Germline V gives CDR1 SGHRS, CDR2 YFSETQ. The V gene lost 4 bases and the J gene lost 3 bases, with 11 bases spanning the gap. The CDR3 length is 13 residues. CDR3 nucleotides: TGCGCCAGCAGCCGGACCGCCGACTACGAGCAGTACTTC. Translation: CASSRTADYEQYF.

This clonotype came up a few times. V usage is TRBV20-1 and J usage is TRBJ2-7; 7 positions agree with TRBD1. This CDR3 is 14 amino acids long. CDR1 is DFQATT and CDR2 is SNEGSKA in the germline V gene (reference sequence). With 4 bases clipped from V and 5 bases from J, the junction kept 11 bases outside the gene matches. The CDR3 coding sequence is TGCAGTGCTAAAGCTGGACAGGTTTACGACGAGCAGTACTTC. Translated, it gives CSAKAGQVYDEQYF.

This clonotype was observed a few times. The DNA for the CDR3 is TGTGCCAGCACTAGGACACGTGCTAGCACAGATACGCAGTATTTT. This sequence encodes CASTRTRASTDTQYF. The V and J genes are TRBV5-6 and TRBJ2-3, with a tentative D call TRBD1 (5 bases). V was pared by 6 bases and J by 0 bases, with 14 bases between. The length of the CDR3 is 15 residues. Germline CDR1 and CDR2: SGHDT and YYEEEE.